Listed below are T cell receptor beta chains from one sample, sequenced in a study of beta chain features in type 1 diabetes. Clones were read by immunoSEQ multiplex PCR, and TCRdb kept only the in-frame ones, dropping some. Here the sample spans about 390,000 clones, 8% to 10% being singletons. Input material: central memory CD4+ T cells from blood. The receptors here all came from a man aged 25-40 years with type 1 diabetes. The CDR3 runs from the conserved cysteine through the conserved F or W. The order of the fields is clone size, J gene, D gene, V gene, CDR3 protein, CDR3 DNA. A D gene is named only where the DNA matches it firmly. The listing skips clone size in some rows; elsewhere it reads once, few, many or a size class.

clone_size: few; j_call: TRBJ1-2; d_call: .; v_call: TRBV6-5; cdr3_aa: CASSYNKYGYTF; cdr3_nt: TGTGCCAGCAGCTACAACAAGTACGGCTACACCTTC
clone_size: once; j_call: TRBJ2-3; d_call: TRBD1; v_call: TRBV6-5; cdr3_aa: CASSYSIGGIDTQYF; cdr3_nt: TGTGCCAGCAGTTACTCGATAGGGGGCATCGATACGCAGTATTTT
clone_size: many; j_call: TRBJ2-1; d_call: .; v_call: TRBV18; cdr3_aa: CASSPPTVNEQFF; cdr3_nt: TGTGCCAGCTCACCACCGACAGTAAATGAGCAGTTCTTC
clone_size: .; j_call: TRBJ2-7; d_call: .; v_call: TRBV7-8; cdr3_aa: CASSWGRAEGEQYF; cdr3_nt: TGTGCCAGCTCTTGGGGCAGGGCCGAGGGCGAGCAGTACTTC
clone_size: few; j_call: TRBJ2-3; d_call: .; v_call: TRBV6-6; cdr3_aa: CASNPTGGTDTQYF; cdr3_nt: TGTGCCAGCAACCCGACAGGAGGCACAGATACGCAGTATTTT
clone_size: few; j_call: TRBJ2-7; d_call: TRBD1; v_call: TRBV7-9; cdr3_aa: CASSYRGQGSYEQYF; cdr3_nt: TGTGCCAGCAGCTATAGGGGACAGGGCTCCTACGAGCAGTACTTC
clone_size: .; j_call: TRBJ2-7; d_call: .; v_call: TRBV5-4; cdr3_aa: CASSLESYEQYF; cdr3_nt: TGTGCCAGCAGCTTGGAGTCCTACGAGCAGTACTTC
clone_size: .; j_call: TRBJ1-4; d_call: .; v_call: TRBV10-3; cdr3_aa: CAISGTLTTNEKLFF; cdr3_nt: TGTGCCATCAGCGGGACACTTACAACTAATGAAAAACTGTTTTTT
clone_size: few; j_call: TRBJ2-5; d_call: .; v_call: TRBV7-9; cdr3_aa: CASSFWGIQETQYF; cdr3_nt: TGTGCCAGCAGCTTCTGGGGTATACAAGAGACCCAGTACTTC
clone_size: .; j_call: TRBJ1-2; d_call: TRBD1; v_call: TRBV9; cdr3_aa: CASTQGDTNYGYTF; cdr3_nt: TGTGCCAGCACCCAGGGGGATACTAACTATGGCTACACCTTC
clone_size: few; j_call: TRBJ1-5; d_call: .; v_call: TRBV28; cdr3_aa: CASKARSNQPQHF; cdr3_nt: TGTGCCAGCAAGGCAAGAAGCAATCAGCCCCAGCATTTT
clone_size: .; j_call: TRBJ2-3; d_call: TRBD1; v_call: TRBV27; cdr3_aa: CASSSTSRDRATDTQYF; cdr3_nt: TGTGCCAGCAGTTCCACCTCCCGGGACAGGGCGACAGATACGCAGTATTTT
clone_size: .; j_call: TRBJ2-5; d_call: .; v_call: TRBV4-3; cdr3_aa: CASSHGIAGKGEETQYF; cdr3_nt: TGCGCCAGCAGCCACGGGATAGCGGGCAAGGGGGAAGAGACCCAGTACTTC
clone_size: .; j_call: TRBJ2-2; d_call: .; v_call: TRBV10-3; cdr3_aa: CAISSGTRNTGELFF; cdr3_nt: TGTGCCATCAGTTCAGGGACGCGGAACACCGGGGAGCTGTTTTTT
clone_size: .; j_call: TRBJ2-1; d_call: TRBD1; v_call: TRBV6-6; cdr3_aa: CASSATGAGWNEQFF; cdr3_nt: TGTGCCAGCAGTGCGACAGGGGCCGGGTGGAATGAGCAGTTCTTC
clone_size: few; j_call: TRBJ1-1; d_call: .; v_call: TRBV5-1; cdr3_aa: CASSPEAGTEAFF; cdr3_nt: TGCGCCAGCAGCCCGGAAGCGGGGACTGAAGCTTTCTTT
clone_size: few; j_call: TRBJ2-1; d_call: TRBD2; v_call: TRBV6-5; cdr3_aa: CASRLAGRGEQFF; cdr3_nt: TGTGCCAGCAGACTAGCGGGAAGGGGTGAGCAGTTCTTC
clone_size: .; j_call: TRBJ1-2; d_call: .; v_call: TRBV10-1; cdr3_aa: CASSAGVGSYGYTF; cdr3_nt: TGCGCCAGCAGTGCCGGGGTAGGCTCCTATGGCTACACCTTC
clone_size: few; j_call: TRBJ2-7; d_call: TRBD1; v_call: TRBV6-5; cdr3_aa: CASRRQGATYEQYF; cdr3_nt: TGTGCCAGCAGGAGACAGGGGGCAACCTACGAGCAGTACTTC
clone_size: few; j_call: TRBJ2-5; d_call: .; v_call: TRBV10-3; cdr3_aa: CAISQAAQETQYF; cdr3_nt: TGTGCCATCAGCCAAGCGGCCCAAGAGACCCAGTACTTC
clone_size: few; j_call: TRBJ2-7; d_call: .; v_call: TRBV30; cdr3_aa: CASSPRSGSYEQYF; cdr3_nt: TGTGCCAGCAGCCCCCGCAGCGGATCCTACGAGCAGTACTTC
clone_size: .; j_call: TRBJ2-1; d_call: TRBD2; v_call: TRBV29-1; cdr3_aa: CSVEGLAGDEQFF; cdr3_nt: TGCAGCGTTGAGGGTCTAGCGGGGGATGAGCAGTTCTTC
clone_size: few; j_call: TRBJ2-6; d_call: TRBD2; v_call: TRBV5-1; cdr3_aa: CASSLGGTSGSGANVLTF; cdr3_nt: TGCGCCAGCAGCTTGGGAGGGACTAGCGGCTCTGGGGCCAACGTCCTGACTTTC
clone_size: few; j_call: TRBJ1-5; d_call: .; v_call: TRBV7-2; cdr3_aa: CASSIQNQPQHF; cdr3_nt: TGTGCCAGCAGCATTCAAAATCAGCCCCAGCATTTT
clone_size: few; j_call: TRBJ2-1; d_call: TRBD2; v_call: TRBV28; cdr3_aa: CASSFPTSGREEQFF; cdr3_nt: TGTGCCAGCAGTTTCCCGACTAGCGGGAGGGAGGAGCAGTTCTTC